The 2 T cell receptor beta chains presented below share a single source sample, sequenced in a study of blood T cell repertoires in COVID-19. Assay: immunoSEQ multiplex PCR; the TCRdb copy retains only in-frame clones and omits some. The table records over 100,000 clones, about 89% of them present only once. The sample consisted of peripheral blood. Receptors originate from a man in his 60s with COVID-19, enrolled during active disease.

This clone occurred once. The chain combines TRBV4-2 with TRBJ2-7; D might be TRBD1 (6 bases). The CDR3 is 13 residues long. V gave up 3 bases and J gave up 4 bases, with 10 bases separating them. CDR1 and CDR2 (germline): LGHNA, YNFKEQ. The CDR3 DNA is TGTGCCAGCAGCCACGGAGACAGGTACGAGCAGTACTTC. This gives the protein CASSHGDRYEQYF.

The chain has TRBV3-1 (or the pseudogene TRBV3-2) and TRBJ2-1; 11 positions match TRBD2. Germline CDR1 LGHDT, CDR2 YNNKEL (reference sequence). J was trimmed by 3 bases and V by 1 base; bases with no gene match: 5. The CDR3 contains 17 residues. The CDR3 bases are TGTGCCAGCAGCCAAGTCCTAGCGGGGGGTAGCTACAATGAGCAGTTCTTC. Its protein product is CASSQVLAGGSYNEQFF.